This T cell receptor beta chain was sequenced for a study of blood T cell repertoires in COVID-19 (dated by TCRdb to the early 2020s). Turning to the overall study: Samples covering the acute and convalescent phases of COVID-19 were provided by collaborators in the United States, Italy and Spain. The prospective study material was composed of cDNA or gDNA derived from T cells, B-cell-depleted T cells, or PBMCs. Subjects who had been exposed to COVID-19, were actively infected with it, or had recovered from it provided the deeply sampled blood TCRbeta repertoires that made up the dataset. The repertoires were made available in a free public database intended to serve as a resource for research on the immune response to SARS-CoV-2. The samples were drawn from the first 160 participants of the ongoing ImmuneRACE study and from 1,254 subjects provided by 6 global collaborators. Nearly every sample came with metadata listing a de-identified subject ID, COVID-19 status, age in years and sex. Where available, HLA class I and class II types were obtained from metadata supplied by the sample provider rather than from assay-based typing.

Points on this clone: Its target antigen remains unknown. No base quality values were provided; no much bigger clone lies one nucleotide off.

At one collaborating source in Seattle, patients were enrolled during active infection and were followed longitudinally through the course of disease. Each collaborating institution followed its own protocols to collect whole blood in K2EDTA tubes. For TCRbeta analysis, collaborators shipped samples as frozen whole blood, isolated PBMCs, or DNA extracted from either of those sample types. Trimming takes 1 base from V and 4 bases from J, and the germline ends sit 7 bases apart. For CDR1 and CDR2, the germline V gene (reference sequence) lists GTSNPN and SVGIG. The CDR3 covers 12 residues, taking in both the cysteine and the phenylalanine. CDR3 DNA is the only sequence kept; it has 36 bases, read in frame from the first base. The immunoSEQ Assay, a bias-controlled multiplex PCR, was used to amplify TCRbeta CDR3 regions from genomic DNA. The authors' pipeline ran thus. Within the assay, amplification of reference gene primers was used to estimate how many nucleated cells each sample contained. To quantify the absolute abundance of each unique TCRbeta CDR3 rearrangement, sequence reads were collapsed and filtered. For each sample, productive Simpson clonality was calculated by taking the square root of Simpson's diversity index across productive rearrangements. TCRdb carries this immuneACCESS record with in-frame sequences only. Its versions omit some clonotypes, under half of them owing to an unresolved V gene in the studies checked, with the rest unexplained. That table furnishes V, J and clone size, whereas the DNA furnished D and trimming. This sample has roughly 410,000 clones in its table, and around 91% of those were observed once. Together, the top ten hold 1.5% to 1.7% of the sample.

General conclusions and limits of the study: The amount of clinical and demographic metadata varied by source and participant and was provided uncurated.

What was sequenced was peripheral blood. This receptor chain uses TRBV30 and TRBJ1-2; TRBD1 could be the D gene, as 5 bases match. The sequence was collected from a woman in her thirties or forties with COVID-19, enrolled during active disease. The CDR3 sequence is CAWSGQGYGYTF. The nucleotide sequence reads as follows: TGTGCCTGGAGTGGGCAGGGCTATGGCTACACCTTC.